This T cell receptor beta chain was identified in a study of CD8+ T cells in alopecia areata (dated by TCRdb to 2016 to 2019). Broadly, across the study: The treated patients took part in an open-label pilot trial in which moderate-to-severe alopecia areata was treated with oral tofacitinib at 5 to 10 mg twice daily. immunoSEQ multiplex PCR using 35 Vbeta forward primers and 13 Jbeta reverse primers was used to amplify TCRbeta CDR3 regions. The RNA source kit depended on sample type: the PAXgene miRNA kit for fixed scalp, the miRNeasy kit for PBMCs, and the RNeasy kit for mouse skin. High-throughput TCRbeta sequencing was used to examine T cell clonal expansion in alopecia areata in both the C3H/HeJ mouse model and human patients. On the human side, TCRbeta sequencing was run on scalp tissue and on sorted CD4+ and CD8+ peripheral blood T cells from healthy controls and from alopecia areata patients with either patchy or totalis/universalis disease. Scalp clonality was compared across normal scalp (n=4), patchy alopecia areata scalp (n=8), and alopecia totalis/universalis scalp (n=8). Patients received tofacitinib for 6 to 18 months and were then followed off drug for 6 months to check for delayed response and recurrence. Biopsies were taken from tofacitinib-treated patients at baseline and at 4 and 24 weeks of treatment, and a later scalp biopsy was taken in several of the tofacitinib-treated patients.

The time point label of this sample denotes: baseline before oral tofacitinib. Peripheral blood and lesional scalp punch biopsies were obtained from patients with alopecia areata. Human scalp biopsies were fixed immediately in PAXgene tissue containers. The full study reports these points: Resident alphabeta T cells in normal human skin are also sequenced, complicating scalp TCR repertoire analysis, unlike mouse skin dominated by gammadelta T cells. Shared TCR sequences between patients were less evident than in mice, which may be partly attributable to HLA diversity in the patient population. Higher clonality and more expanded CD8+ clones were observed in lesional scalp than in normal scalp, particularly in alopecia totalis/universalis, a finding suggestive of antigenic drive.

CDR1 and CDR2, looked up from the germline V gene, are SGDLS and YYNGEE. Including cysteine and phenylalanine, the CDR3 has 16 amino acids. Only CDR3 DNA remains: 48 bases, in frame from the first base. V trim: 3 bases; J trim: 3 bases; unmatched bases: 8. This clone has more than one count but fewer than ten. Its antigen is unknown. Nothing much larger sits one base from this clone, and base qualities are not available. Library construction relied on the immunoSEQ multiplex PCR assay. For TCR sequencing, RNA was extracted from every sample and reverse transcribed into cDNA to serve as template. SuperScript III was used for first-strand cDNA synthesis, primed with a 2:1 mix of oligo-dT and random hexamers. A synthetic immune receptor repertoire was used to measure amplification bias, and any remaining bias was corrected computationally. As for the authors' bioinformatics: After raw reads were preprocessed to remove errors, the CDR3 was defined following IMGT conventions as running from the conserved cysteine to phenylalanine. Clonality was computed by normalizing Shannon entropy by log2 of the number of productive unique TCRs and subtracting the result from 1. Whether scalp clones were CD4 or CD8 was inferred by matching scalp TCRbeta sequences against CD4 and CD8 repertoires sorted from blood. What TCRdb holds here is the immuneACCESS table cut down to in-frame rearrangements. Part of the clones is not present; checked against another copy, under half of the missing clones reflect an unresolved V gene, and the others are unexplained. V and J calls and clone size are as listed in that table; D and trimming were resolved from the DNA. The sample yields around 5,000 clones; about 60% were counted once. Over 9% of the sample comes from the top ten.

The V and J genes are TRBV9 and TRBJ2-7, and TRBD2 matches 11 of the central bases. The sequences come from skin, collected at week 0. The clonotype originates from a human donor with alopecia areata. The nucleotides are TGTGCCAGCAGCGCGCGAGCGACTAGCGGGGACTACGAGCAGTACTTC. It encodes CASSARATSGDYEQYF. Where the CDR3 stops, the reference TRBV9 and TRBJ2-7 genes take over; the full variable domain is DSGVTQTPKHLITATGQRVTLRCSPRSGDLSVYWYQQSLDQGLQFLIQYYNGEERAKGNILERFSAQQFPDLHSELNLSSLELGDSALYFCASSARATSGDYEQYFGPGTRLTVT.